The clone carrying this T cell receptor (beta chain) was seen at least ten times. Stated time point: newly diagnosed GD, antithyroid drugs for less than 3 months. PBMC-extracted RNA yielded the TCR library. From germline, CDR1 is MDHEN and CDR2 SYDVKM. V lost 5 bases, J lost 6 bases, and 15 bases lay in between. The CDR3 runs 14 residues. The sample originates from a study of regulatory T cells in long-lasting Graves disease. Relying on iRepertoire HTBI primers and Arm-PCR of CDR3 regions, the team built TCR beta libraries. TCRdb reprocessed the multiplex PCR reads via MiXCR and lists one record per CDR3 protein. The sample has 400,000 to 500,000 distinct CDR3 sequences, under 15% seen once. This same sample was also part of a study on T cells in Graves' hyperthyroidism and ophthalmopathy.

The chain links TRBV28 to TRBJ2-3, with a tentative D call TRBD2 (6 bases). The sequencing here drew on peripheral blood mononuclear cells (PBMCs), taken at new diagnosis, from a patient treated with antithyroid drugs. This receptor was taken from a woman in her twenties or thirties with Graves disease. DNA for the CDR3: TGTGCCAGCAGTCTACGGGGGACGGTGGATACGCAGTATTTT. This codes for CASSLRGTVDTQYF.